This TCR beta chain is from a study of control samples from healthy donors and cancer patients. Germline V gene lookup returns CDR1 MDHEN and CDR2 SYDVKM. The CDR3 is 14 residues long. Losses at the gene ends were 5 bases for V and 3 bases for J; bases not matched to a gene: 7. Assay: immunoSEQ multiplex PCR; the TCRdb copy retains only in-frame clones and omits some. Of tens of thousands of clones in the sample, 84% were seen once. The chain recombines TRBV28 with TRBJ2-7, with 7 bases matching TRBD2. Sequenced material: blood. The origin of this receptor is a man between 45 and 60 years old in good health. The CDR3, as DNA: TGTGCCAGCAGTCAAGGCGGGAGTCGCTACGAGCAGTACTTC. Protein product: CASSQGGSRYEQYF.